One sample yielded the 5 T cell receptor beta chains listed below, sequenced in a study of blood T cell repertoires in COVID-19. Data came from immunoSEQ multiplex PCR; TCRdb stores just in-frame clones and leaves some out. The sample holds 250,000 to 300,000 clones, around four fifths seen once. Sequencing used peripheral blood. The receptors come from a man aged 55 to 69 who had recovered from COVID-19.

The chain employs TRBV20-1 and TRBJ2-7, with TRBD2 as a possible D gene (5 bases). The V end lost 3 bases, the J end lost 4 bases, and 13 bases lay between the germline ends. Germline V lookup: CDR1 DFQATT, CDR2 SNEGSKA (reference sequence). There are 13 residues in the CDR3. The CDR3 region is CSASRGLWYEQYF. CDR3 in DNA: TGCAGTGCTAGTCGGGGTCTCTGGTACGAGCAGTACTTC.

The chain joins TRBV21-1 to TRBJ2-7; TRBD1 was called by the table and not checked on the DNA. TRBV21-1 counts as a pseudogene. This CDR3 region has 21 residues. The CDR3 sequence is CASSKPTTGATPDPKTYEQYF. CDR3 coding DNA: TGTGCCAGCAGCAAACCCACGACAGGGGCCACACCGGACCCTAAAACCTACGAGCAGTACTTC.

This rearrangement joins TRBV5-6 to TRBJ2-4; a weak D match, TRBD1 (5 bases). CDR3 length equals 13 residues. Germline CDR1 and CDR2: SGHDT and YYEEEE. Trimming shortened V by 4 bases and J by 13 bases, and 18 bases separated the two germline ends. CDR3 sequence (DNA): TGTGCCAGCAGCCCCCCTCGGGCAGGGATCCAGTACTTC. Its translation is CASSPPRAGIQYF.

V and J are TRBV5-4 and TRBJ1-1, with 8 bases lining up with TRBD1. This CDR3 spans 15 amino acids. V shed 6 bases, J shed 3 bases, and the junction held 10 bases outside the gene matches. Germline CDR1 reads SGHNT; CDR2 reads YYREEE (reference sequence). The DNA of the CDR3 is TGTGCCAGCAAAGCAGGGGGCGGCTTACACACTGAAGCTTTCTTT. This gives the protein CASKAGGGLHTEAFF. Filled out from reference TRBV5-4 and TRBJ1-1, the complete variable domain reads ETGVTQSPTHLIKTRGQQVTLRCSSQSGHNTVSWYQQALGQGPQFIFQYYREEENGRGNFPPRFSGLQFPNYSSELNVNALELDDSALYLCASKAGGGLHTEAFFGQGTRLTVV.

V and J are TRBV27 and TRBJ1-1; TRBD1 is a possible D gene (6 bases). Trimming shortened V by 8 bases and J by 4 bases, and 26 bases separated the two germline ends. CDR1 MNHEY and CDR2 SMNVEV come from the germline V gene (reference sequence). This CDR3 is 17 amino acids long. CDR3 protein: CASEPWGAGGRSTEAFF. The DNA of the CDR3 is TGTGCCAGCGAGCCTTGGGGGGCGGGAGGGAGAAGCACTGAAGCTTTCTTT.